The 18 T cell receptor beta chains below come from one sample, sequenced in a study of OX40 agonist ivuxolimab in advanced cancers. Generated by immunoSEQ multiplex PCR, the TCRdb table keeps only in-frame clones and is missing some. This table holds 55,000 to 80,000 clones, roughly 90% found once. The sample was CD4+ or CD8+ T cells sorted from blood, taken in a trial of the OX40 agonist ivuxolimab. Receptors were obtained from an adult with an advanced solid tumor such as melanoma, head and neck, liver or kidney cancer.

The chain has TRBV18 and TRBJ2-6; D might be TRBD1 (6 bases). The V end lost 2 bases, the J end lost 4 bases, and 15 bases lay between the germline ends. Germline V gene sequence: CDR1 KGHSH, CDR2 LQKENI. CDR3 length: 17 residues. The CDR3, as DNA: TGTGCCAGCTCACCATCCCCCTCAGGGGTAGGGGCCAACGTCCTGACTTTC. It translates to CASSPSPSGVGANVLTF.

The chain employs TRBV11-2 and TRBJ1-2; a possible D gene is TRBD1 (5 bases). CDR3 length: 17 residues. CDR1 SGHAT and CDR2 FQNNGV come from the germline V gene. V was cut by 5 bases and J by 0 bases, with 19 bases left in between. CDR3 coding DNA: TGTGCCAGCAGCCAACACCGGTGGGGCATAGCTAACTATGGCTACACCTTC. It encodes CASSQHRWGIANYGYTF. The full variable domain, its missing parts supplied by reference TRBV11-2 and TRBJ1-2, is EAGVAQSPRYKIIEKRQSVAFWCNPISGHATLYWYQQILGQGPKLLIQFQNNGVVDDSQLPKDRFSAERLKGVDSTLKIQPAKLEDSAVYLCASSQHRWGIANYGYTFGSGTRLTVV.

The rearrangement uses TRBV18 and TRBJ1-2; 8 bases line up with TRBD1. Looked up from germline, CDR1 is KGHSH and CDR2 is LQKENI. V trimming: 3 bases; J trimming: 5 bases; junction bases outside the gene matches: 8. The CDR3 has 15 residues. The CDR3 DNA reads TGTGCCAGCTCACCCGAAGGGACAGGAAAATATGGCTACACCTTC. Amino acids: CASSPEGTGKYGYTF.

V gene TRBV4-2 combines with J gene TRBJ2-3; D perhaps matches TRBD1 (5 bases). There are 16 residues in the CDR3. Trimming shortened V by 4 bases and J by 2 bases, and 16 bases separated the two germline ends. CDR1 and CDR2 (germline): LGHNA, YNFKEQ. DNA of the CDR3: TGTGCCAGCAGCCTTTTGGCAGGGCCAGTCACAGATACGCAGTATTTT. This translates into CASSLLAGPVTDTQYF.

This chain links TRBV5-4 with TRBJ2-1; no definite D call. In germline, CDR1 is SGHNT, CDR2 YYREEE (reference sequence). V was shortened by 5 bases and J by 1 base, with 10 bases between the two germline ends. This CDR3 is built from 14 residues. The CDR3 sequence: CASSLVGSYNEQFF. The CDR3 bases are TGTGCCAGCAGTCTAGTAGGTTCCTACAATGAGCAGTTCTTC.

The rearrangement links TRBV13 to TRBJ2-3; 8 bases fit TRBD1. The CDR3 runs to 15 residues. Germline V CDR1 and CDR2: PRHDT, FYEKMQ (reference sequence). The V gene end was trimmed by 7 bases and the J gene end by 0 bases; junction bases not matched to a gene: 6. The CDR3 here is CASNQGAGSTDTQYF. CDR3 coding DNA: TGTGCCAGCAACCAGGGGGCTGGTAGCACAGATACGCAGTATTTT.

The chain recombines TRBV19 with TRBJ2-3; D may correspond to TRBD1 or TRBD2 (6 bases each). V was cut by 7 bases and J by 4 bases, with 21 bases left in between. This CDR3 spans 16 amino acids. Germline V gives CDR1 LNHDA, CDR2 SQIVND (reference sequence). The CDR3 DNA reads as TGTGCCAGTAATAGGGGGGCGGCAGGGGTGGCAGATACGCAGTATTTT. It is translated as CASNRGAAGVADTQYF.

The rearrangement uses TRBV7-3 and TRBJ2-1, with D hard to call. The germline V gene encodes CDR1 SGHTA and CDR2 FQGTGA. The CDR3 contains 15 residues. The V and J ends lost 2 bases and 0 bases respectively, with 8 bases between them. The CDR3 region is CASSLGQVSYNEQFF. CDR3 coding DNA: TGTGCCAGCAGCTTAGGGCAGGTCTCCTACAATGAGCAGTTCTTC.

V gene TRBV25-1 combines with J gene TRBJ2-2, with D possibly matching TRBD1 (6 bases). The CDR3 has 14 amino acids. V was pared by 6 bases and J by 8 bases, with 16 bases between. CDR1 and CDR2 from the germline V gene are MGHDK and SYGVNS. In nucleotides, the CDR3 is TGTGCCAGCAGCCCGGGACACTCTCGGGGGGAGCTGTTTTTT. This encodes CASSPGHSRGELFF.

The V and J genes are TRBV18 and TRBJ2-7; D is possibly TRBD1 (6 bases). V gave up 6 bases and J gave up 0 bases, with 12 bases separating them. The CDR3 is made up of 14 amino acids. Per the germline V gene, CDR1 is KGHSH and CDR2 is LQKENI. The CDR3 nucleotides read TGTGCCAGCTCCAGAGGGACATTCTCCTACGAGCAGTACTTC. It is translated as CASSRGTFSYEQYF.

This rearrangement joins TRBV11-2 to TRBJ2-5, with 7 bases aligning to TRBD1. With 8 bases clipped from V and 5 bases from J, the junction kept 17 bases outside the gene matches. Germline loops: CDR1 SGHAT, CDR2 FQNNGV. The CDR3 consists of 16 residues. CDR3 in DNA: TGTGCCAGCTCAATACTGGGACAGTTGGATGGGGAGACCCAGTACTTC. Its translation is CASSILGQLDGETQYF.

This clone was seen only a few times. V usage is TRBV6-5 and J usage is TRBJ1-2; no clear D gene. Germline-derived CDR1 and CDR2 are MNHEY and SVGAGI. CDR3 length: 15 amino acids. V dropped 0 bases and J dropped 2 bases, with 10 bases sitting between them. As DNA, the CDR3 is TGTGCCAGCAGTTACTCGGCAGGTGGGAACTATGGCTACACCTTC. Protein sequence: CASSYSAGGNYGYTF.

J is TRBJ2-3 and V is TRBV7-9; the D gene is possibly TRBD2 (5 bases). The CDR3 runs 15 residues. Trimming pared 3 bases from V and 4 bases from J, leaving 14 bases between. Germline assignment: CDR1 SEHNR and CDR2 FQNEAQ (reference sequence). The CDR3 spells CASSFGSSMADTQYF. The CDR3 DNA is TGTGCCAGCAGCTTTGGGTCTAGCATGGCAGATACGCAGTATTTT. Combining the CDR3 with reference TRBV7-9 and TRBJ2-3 gives the whole variable domain DTGVSQNPRHKITKRGQNVTFRCDPISEHNRLYWYRQTLGQGPEFLTYFQNEAQLEKSRLLSDRFSAERPKGSFSTLEIQRTEQGDSAMYLCASSFGSSMADTQYFGPGTRLTVL.

The gene calls are TRBV6-5 and TRBJ2-2; tentative D call: TRBD1 (6 bases). The germline CDR1 and CDR2 sequences are MNHEY and SVGAGI. V was cut by 7 bases and J by 6 bases, with 12 bases left in between. CDR3 length: 13 amino acids. The CDR3 reads CASNQGQPGELFF. The CDR3 DNA reads TGTGCCAGCAATCAGGGACAACCCGGGGAGCTGTTTTTT.

This rearrangement joins TRBV5-1 to TRBJ2-3; a possible D gene is TRBD2 (6 bases). CDR1 is SGHRS and CDR2 is YFSETQ in the germline V gene. The CDR3 spans 14 residues. V was pared by 4 bases and J by 0 bases, with 9 bases between. CDR3 protein: CASSAGTSTDTQYF. CDR3 nucleotide sequence: TGCGCCAGCAGCGCCGGGACTAGCACAGATACGCAGTATTTT.

This chain connects TRBV6-5 to TRBJ1-2, with D uncertain. Trimming stripped 5 bases from V and 9 bases from J, with 10 bases between. Germline V CDR1 and CDR2: MNHEY, SVGAGI. The CDR3 runs to 11 residues. The CDR3 sequence: CASSGLGSYTF. Written as DNA, the CDR3 is TGTGCCAGCAGTGGGTTGGGTAGCTACACCTTC.

The chain recombines TRBV11-2 with TRBJ1-2; unclear D gene. Trimming removed 7 bases at V and 3 bases at J, with 6 bases between. The germline V gene has CDR1 SGHAT and CDR2 FQNNGV. This CDR3 has 11 residues. The CDR3 reads CASTQDYGYTF. In DNA, the CDR3 is TGTGCCAGCACCCAAGACTATGGCTACACCTTC.

The V and J genes are TRBV6-5 and TRBJ1-3; 10 nucleotides match TRBD1. The CDR3 sequence is 14 residues long. Unmatched junction bases numbered 9, after V lost 10 bases and J lost 6 bases. From germline, CDR1 is MNHEY and CDR2 SVGAGI. CDR3 DNA sequence: TGTGCCACAAGGGACAGGGGATTCGAAAACACCATATATTTT. This gives the protein CATRDRGFENTIYF.